Below, 2 T cell receptor beta chains from the same sample are listed, as sequenced in a study of blood T cell repertoires in COVID-19. The data were produced by immunoSEQ multiplex PCR, yet TCRdb's version contains in-frame clones alone and is incomplete. This table holds some 400,000 clones, 85% to 90% found once. Sequenced: PBMCs or T cells enriched from blood (not recorded which). These receptor sequences come from a young woman who had recovered from COVID-19.

This chain joins TRBV30 and TRBJ1-2, with D maybe TRBD1 (5 bases). The CDR3 is 12 residues long. The ends were cut back, 2 bases at V and 6 bases at J, with 10 bases in the middle. The germline V gene has CDR1 GTSNPN and CDR2 SVGIG (reference sequence). The CDR3 protein is CAWSPTGDGYTF. The CDR3, as DNA: TGTGCCTGGAGTCCGACGGGGGATGGCTACACCTTC.

The chain employs TRBV2 and TRBJ1-2, with 8 bases identical to TRBD1. Germline assignment: CDR1 SNHLY and CDR2 FYNNEI. This CDR3 comprises 14 residues. The V and J ends lost 4 bases and 0 bases, in that order; junction bases with no gene match: 1. The CDR3 DNA reads TGTGCCAGCAGTGGGACAGGGTCTAACTATGGCTACACCTTC. Translated: CASSGTGSNYGYTF.